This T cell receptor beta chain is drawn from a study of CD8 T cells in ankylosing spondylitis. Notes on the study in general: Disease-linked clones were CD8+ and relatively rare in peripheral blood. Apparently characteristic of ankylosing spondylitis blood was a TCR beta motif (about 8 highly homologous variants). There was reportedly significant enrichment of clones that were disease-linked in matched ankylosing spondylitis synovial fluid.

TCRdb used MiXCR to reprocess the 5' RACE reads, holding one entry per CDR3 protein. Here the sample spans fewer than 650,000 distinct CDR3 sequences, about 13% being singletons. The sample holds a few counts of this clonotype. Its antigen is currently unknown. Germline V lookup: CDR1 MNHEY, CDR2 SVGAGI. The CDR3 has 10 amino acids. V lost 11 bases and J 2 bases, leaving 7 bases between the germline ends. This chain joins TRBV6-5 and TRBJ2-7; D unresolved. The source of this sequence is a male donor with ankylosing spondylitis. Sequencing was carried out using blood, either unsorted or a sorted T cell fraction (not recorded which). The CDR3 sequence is CAPRPYEQYV. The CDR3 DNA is TGTGCCCCCCGACCCTACGAGCAGTACGTC.